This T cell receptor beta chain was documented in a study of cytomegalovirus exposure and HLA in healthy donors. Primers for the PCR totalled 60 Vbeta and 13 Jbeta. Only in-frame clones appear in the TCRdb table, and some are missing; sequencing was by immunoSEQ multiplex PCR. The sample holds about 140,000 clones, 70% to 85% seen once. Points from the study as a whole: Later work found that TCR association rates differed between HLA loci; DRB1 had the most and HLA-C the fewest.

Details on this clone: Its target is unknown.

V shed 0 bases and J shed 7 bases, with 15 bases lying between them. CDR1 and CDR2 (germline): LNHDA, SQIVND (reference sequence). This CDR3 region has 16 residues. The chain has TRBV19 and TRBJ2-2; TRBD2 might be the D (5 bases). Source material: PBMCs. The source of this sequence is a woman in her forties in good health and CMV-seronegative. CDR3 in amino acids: CASSIDLMPAGGELFF. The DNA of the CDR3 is TGTGCCAGTAGTATAGATCTAATGCCGGCGGGCGGGGAGCTGTTTTTT. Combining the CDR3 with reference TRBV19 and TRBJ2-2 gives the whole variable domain DGGITQSPKYLFRKEGQNVTLSCEQNLNHDAMYWYRQDPGQGLRLIYYSQIVNDFQKGDIAEGYSVSREKKESFPLTVTSAQKNPTAFYLCASSIDLMPAGGELFFGEGSRLTVL.